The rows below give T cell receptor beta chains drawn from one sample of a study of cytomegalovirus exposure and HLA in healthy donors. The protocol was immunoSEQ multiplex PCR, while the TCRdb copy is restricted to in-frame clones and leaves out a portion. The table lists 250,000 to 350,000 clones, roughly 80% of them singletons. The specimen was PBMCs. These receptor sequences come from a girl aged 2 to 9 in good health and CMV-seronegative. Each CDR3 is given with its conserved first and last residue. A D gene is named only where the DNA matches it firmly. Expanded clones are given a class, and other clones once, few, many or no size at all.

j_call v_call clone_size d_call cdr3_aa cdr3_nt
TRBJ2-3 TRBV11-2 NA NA CASSPPEWRQVRTDTQYF TGTGCCAGCAGCCCCCCTGAGTGGCGGCAAGTACGGACAGATACGCAGTATTTT
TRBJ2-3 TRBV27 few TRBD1 CASRTGGLWTDTQYF TGTGCCAGCAGGACAGGGGGCTTGTGGACAGATACGCAGTATTTT
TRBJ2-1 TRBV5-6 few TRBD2 CASSQLGLAGNEQFF TGTGCCAGCAGCCAACTCGGACTAGCGGGAAATGAGCAGTTCTTC
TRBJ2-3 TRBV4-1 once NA CASSQRLLVGIDTQYF TGCGCCAGCAGCCAACGCTTACTAGTCGGGATAGATACGCAGTATTTT
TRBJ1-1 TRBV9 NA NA CASSLGHLNTEAFF TGTGCCAGCAGCCTAGGGCATCTGAACACTGAAGCTTTCTTT
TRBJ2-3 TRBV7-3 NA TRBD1 CASSLTGASTDTQYF TGTGCCAGCAGCCTAACAGGGGCCAGCACAGATACGCAGTATTTT
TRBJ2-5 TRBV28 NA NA CASTYRYQETQYF TGTGCCAGCACCTACAGGTATCAAGAGACCCAGTACTTC
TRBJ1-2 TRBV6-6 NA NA CASSGGLNYGYTF TGTGCCAGCAGCGGGGGGCTTAACTATGGCTACACCTTC
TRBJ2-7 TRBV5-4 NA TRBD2 CASSLGLADEQYF TGTGCCAGCAGCTTAGGACTAGCGGACGAGCAGTACTTC
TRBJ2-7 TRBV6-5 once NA CASSSRDTTYEQYF TGTGCCAGCAGTTCCCGGGACACAACCTACGAGCAGTACTTC
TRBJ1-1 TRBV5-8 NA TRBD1 CASSLGPRTGEAFF TGTGCCAGCAGCTTGGGCCCCCGGACAGGAGAAGCTTTCTTT
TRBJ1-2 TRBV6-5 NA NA CASREANYGYTF TGTGCCAGCCGGGAGGCGAACTATGGCTACACCTTC
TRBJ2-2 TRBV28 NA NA CASSLIGSPGELFF TGTGCCAGCAGTTTGATTGGGAGTCCCGGGGAGCTGTTTTTT
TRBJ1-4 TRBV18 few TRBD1 CASSDREGEKLFF TGTGCCAGCTCAGACAGGGAAGGTGAAAAACTGTTTTTT